Reported below is one T cell receptor (beta chain). V was trimmed by 3 bases and J by 8 bases, leaving 9 bases between them. Germline CDR1 SGHNT, CDR2 YYREEE (reference sequence). The CDR3 length is 12 residues. CD3+CD4+ and CD3+CD8+ cells were FACS-sorted from thawed unstimulated PBMCs. The entry originates in a study of T cell clones after liver transplantation. Study summary: Pre-transplant mixed lymphocyte reactions yielded third-party-reactive TCRbeta sequences as comparators for graft-donor-reactive sequences.

Profiling relied on immunoSEQ multiplex PCR, and the TCRdb table lists in-frame clones only, not all of them. The data show around 51,000 clones, with 80% to 90% seen just once and under 15% held by the top ten. This chain connects TRBV5-4 to TRBJ2-1; possible D gene TRBD2, 5 bases. The TCR originated in a human patient who received a liver transplant. Some T cells may be transferred from the graft donor. Sequencing was performed on CD8+ T cells from blood, taken 12 months after liver transplant. In nucleotides, the CDR3 is TGTGCCAGCAGCTCTTTTAGCGATGAGCAGTTCTTC. Residues: CASSSFSDEQFF.